This T cell receptor beta chain was profiled in a study of cytotoxic CD8 clonotypes in ibrutinib-treated CLL. As for this clone: Antigen: not known.

Germline V gene sequence: CDR1 KGHSH, CDR2 LQKENI. The CDR3 consists of 14 residues. V gave up 3 bases and J gave up 9 bases, with 12 bases separating them. The protocol was immunoSEQ multiplex PCR, while the TCRdb copy is restricted to in-frame clones and leaves out a portion. The sample consists of tens of thousands of clones, around 80% of them appearing once. Study conclusions and caveats: Clonality at baseline surpassed age-matched healthy donors and tracked circulating CD8+ T-cell counts. There were few public clonotypes, and on treatment they contracted or stayed stable.

The receptor's source is a human donor with chronic lymphocytic leukemia. The chain couples TRBV18 to TRBJ2-6; the D is unclear. The specimen comprised PBMCs, sampled at disease progression, from a patient treated with ibrutinib. The CDR3 DNA is TGTGCCAGCTCACCGGAAAGAAGCAACAACGTCCTGACTTTC. It translates to CASSPERSNNVLTF.